Listed here are 32 T cell receptor beta chains from one sample, sequenced in a study of cytomegalovirus exposure and HLA in healthy donors (dated by TCRdb to the late 2010s). Library preparation was by the immunoSEQ multiplex PCR assay. For the multiplex PCR, a mixture combining 60 forward primers for TCR Vbeta segments and 13 reverse primers for TCR Jbeta segments was used. In its TCRdb copy, this immuneACCESS table keeps in-frame sequences only and misses some clones. Where compared with another copy, unresolved V genes explain less than half of these, and the others have no known cause. Within this sample are some 110,000 clones, with under 85% of them counted one time only. In total, the top ten clones hold 1% to 1.5% of the sample. The sequencing input was PBMCs. Receptors were obtained from a man between 35 and 55 years old in good health and CMV-seronegative.

V gene TRBV9 combines with J gene TRBJ2-5; the match to TRBD2 covers 7 bases. This CDR3 has 16 residues. With 0 bases clipped from V and 0 bases from J, the junction kept 5 bases outside the gene matches. Germline loops: CDR1 SGDLS, CDR2 YYNGEE. DNA of the CDR3: TGTGCCAGCAGCGTAGACGGGGGGTCTAACCAAGAGACCCAGTACTTC. Translating gives CASSVDGGSNQETQYF. The full variable domain, in which reference TRBV9 and TRBJ2-5 provide the parts outside the CDR3, is DSGVTQTPKHLITATGQRVTLRCSPRSGDLSVYWYQQSLDQGLQFLIQYYNGEERAKGNILERFSAQQFPDLHSELNLSSLELGDSALYFCASSVDGGSNQETQYFGPGTRLLVL.

This clone was recorded a few times. This sequence joins TRBV5-8 and TRBJ2-2; the D gene is possibly TRBD1 (5 bases). Trimming cost V 5 bases and J 2 bases, with 13 bases left between them. The CDR3 contains 15 residues. CDR1 SGHTS and CDR2 YDEGEE come from the germline V gene. This CDR3 is CASSVQGGNTGELFF. The CDR3 bases are TGTGCCAGCAGTGTCCAGGGTGGAAACACCGGGGAGCTGTTTTTT.

In this sample, this clone turned up a few times. This chain uses TRBV5-1 with TRBJ2-3; D possibly corresponds to TRBD2 (6 bases). There are 14 residues in the CDR3. Germline CDR1 is SGHRS and CDR2 is YFSETQ. Between the trimmed V and J ends, which lost 5 bases and 1 base, there was a span of 11 bases. The CDR3 here is CASRFGGGTDTQYF. Written as DNA, the CDR3 is TGCGCCAGCAGGTTCGGAGGGGGCACAGATACGCAGTATTTT.

The J gene is TRBJ2-4, the V gene TRBV5-1; 7 bases line up with TRBD2. V shed 2 bases, J shed 2 bases, and the junction held 13 bases outside the gene matches. Germline V gene lookup returns CDR1 SGHRS and CDR2 YFSETQ. CDR3 size: 18 residues. The CDR3 DNA is TGCGCCAGCAGCTTTGGGGAGGGCTTGGGTCCATCCAAAAACATTCAGTACTTC. Its translation is CASSFGEGLGPSKNIQYF. Full variable domain (rest looked up from reference TRBV5-1 and TRBJ2-4): KAGVTQTPRYLIKTRGQQVTLSCSPISGHRSVSWYQQTPGQGLQFLFEYFSETQRNKGNFPGRFSGRQFSNSRSEMNVSTLELGDSALYLCASSFGEGLGPSKNIQYFGAGTRLSVL.

The chain carries TRBV30 and TRBJ1-1; no clear D gene. The CDR3 contains 11 residues. Trimming took off 0 bases at V and 4 bases at J, with 3 bases between the two ends. Looked up from germline, CDR1 is GTSNPN and CDR2 is SVGIG (reference sequence). The CDR3 region is CAWSVGTEAFF. CDR3 bases: TGTGCCTGGAGTGTCGGCACTGAAGCTTTCTTT.

The rearrangement links TRBV7-9 to TRBJ1-1; no firm D call. CDR3 size: 12 residues. Looked up from germline, CDR1 is SEHNR and CDR2 is FQNEAQ (reference sequence). Trimming shortened V by 3 bases and J by 1 base, and 3 bases separated the two germline ends. CDR3: CASSFRNTEAFF. DNA for the CDR3: TGTGCCAGCAGCTTCAGGAACACTGAAGCTTTCTTT.

The chain couples TRBV28 to TRBJ2-7; tentatively, D is TRBD1 (6 bases). In germline, CDR1 is MDHEN, CDR2 SYDVKM. V lost 5 bases to trimming and J lost 2 bases, with 13 bases between them. The CDR3 length is 14 residues. CDR3 region: CASSPIQGTYEQYF. In DNA form, the CDR3 reads TGTGCCAGCAGTCCAATACAGGGAACCTACGAGCAGTACTTC.

The CDR3 DNA follows: TGCACCAGCAGCCATGAATTTTCCGGGACAGGGGGCTCCTACGAGCAGTACTTC. The encoded protein is CTSSHEFSGTGGSYEQYF. The chain employs TRBV1 and TRBJ2-7; TRBD1, the D gene given by the table, was not confirmed from the DNA. TRBV1 is a pseudogene segment. The CDR3 spans 18 residues.

This sequence joins TRBV27 and TRBJ2-5, with a possible D match to TRBD2 (7 bases). Germline assignment: CDR1 MNHEY and CDR2 SMNVEV (reference sequence). The CDR3 is 15 residues long. Trimming pared 5 bases from V and 4 bases from J, leaving 17 bases between. This chain's CDR3 is CASSRRGAISETQYF. As DNA, the CDR3 is TGTGCCAGCAGTCGTCGGGGGGCCATATCAGAGACCCAGTACTTC.

The chain carries TRBV19 and TRBJ1-5; D is ambiguous. This CDR3 is built from 14 residues. Germline V CDR1 and CDR2: LNHDA, SQIVND (reference sequence). V was shortened by 7 bases and J by 3 bases, with 13 bases between the two germline ends. CDR3: CASIPGRNNQPQHF. In DNA form, the CDR3 reads TGTGCCAGTATCCCGGGGAGGAACAATCAGCCCCAGCATTTT.

This chain joins TRBV9 and TRBJ2-7; D is perhaps TRBD1 (5 bases). Germline values: CDR1 SGDLS, CDR2 YYNGEE. Trimming stripped 1 base from V and 4 bases from J, with 12 bases between. The CDR3 length is 14 residues. For the CDR3, the DNA is TGTGCCAGCAGCGTATACGTGGGGCCTTACGAGCAGTACTTC. Amino acid sequence: CASSVYVGPYEQYF. The whole variable domain, filled in from reference TRBV9 and TRBJ2-7, reads DSGVTQTPKHLITATGQRVTLRCSPRSGDLSVYWYQQSLDQGLQFLIQYYNGEERAKGNILERFSAQQFPDLHSELNLSSLELGDSALYFCASSVYVGPYEQYFGPGTRLTVT.

The chain carries TRBV2 and TRBJ2-6, with D unclear. V lost 7 bases to trimming and J lost 0 bases, with 4 bases between them. The CDR3 covers 13 residues. Germline values: CDR1 SNHLY, CDR2 FYNNEI. The CDR3 reads CASKLSGANVLTF. The CDR3 coding sequence is TGTGCCAGCAAGCTCTCTGGGGCCAACGTCCTGACTTTC.

The CDR3 spells CASSQEAPGPGAFF. Here the CDR3 DNA reads TGTGCCAGCAGCCAGGAGGCCCCGGGCCCTGGGGCTTTCTTT. This chain connects TRBV4-2 to TRBJ1-1; D not resolved. Looked up from germline, CDR1 is LGHNA and CDR2 is YNFKEQ. CDR3 length: 14 residues. V lost 3 bases to trimming and J lost 11 bases, with 19 bases between them.

This clone has just one count. This chain uses TRBV27 with TRBJ2-1; 8 nucleotides line up with TRBD1. From germline, CDR1 is MNHEY and CDR2 SMNVEV (reference sequence). This CDR3 spans 13 amino acids. V was clipped by 7 bases and J by 10 bases; unmatched bases: 9. The CDR3 DNA follows: TGTGCCAGCAACATTCAGGGGGCCGAGGAGCAGTTCTTC. It is translated as CASNIQGAEEQFF.

The V call is TRBV15, the J call TRBJ1-5; D is undetermined. This CDR3 region has 14 residues. V gave up 5 bases and J gave up 0 bases, with 8 bases separating them. Germline V gene sequence: CDR1 LNHNV, CDR2 YYDKDF (reference sequence). CDR3 sequence: CATSGRFSNQPQHF. The CDR3 nucleotides read TGTGCCACCAGCGGGAGATTTAGCAATCAGCCCCAGCATTTT.

J is TRBJ2-2 and V is TRBV12-5; D is uncertain. The CDR3 covers 12 residues. V was clipped by 6 bases and J by 3 bases, with 5 bases between them. The V gene's germline CDR1 is LGHNT and CDR2 FRNRAP. CDR3 region: CASGPDTGELFF. CDR3 in DNA: TGTGCTAGTGGGCCAGACACCGGGGAGCTGTTTTTT.

This clone was observed a handful of times. The gene calls are TRBV5-1 and TRBJ1-6; 7 nucleotides agree with TRBD1. Germline CDR1 SGHRS, CDR2 YFSETQ. The ends lost 2 bases at V and 6 bases at J; junction bases unmatched: 5. CDR3 length equals 15 residues. The CDR3 region has the DNA TGCGCCAGCAGCTTTCGGGCAGGGGGTAATTCACCCCTCCACTTT. Translation gives CASSFRAGGNSPLHF.

This chain connects TRBV5-5 to TRBJ1-5; 7 bases are a match to TRBD1. The V gene end was trimmed by 4 bases and the J gene end by 1 base; junction bases not matched to a gene: 8. Germline V gives CDR1 SGHKS, CDR2 YYEKEE (reference sequence). The CDR3 totals 16 residues. For the CDR3, the DNA is TGTGCCAGCAGCCAGGCCGGGACAGAAAGCAATCAGCCCCAGCATTTT. Protein product: CASSQAGTESNQPQHF. Complete variable domain (other parts from reference TRBV5-5 and TRBJ1-5): DAGVTQSPTHLIKTRGQQVTLRCSPISGHKSVSWYQQVLGQGPQFIFQYYEKEERGRGNFPDRFSARQFPNYSSELNVNALLLGDSALYLCASSQAGTESNQPQHFGDGTRLSIL.

This clone is a singleton in its sample. V usage is TRBV23-1 and J usage is TRBJ1-5; D ambiguous. TRBV23-1 is classed as an ORF, of uncertain function. Trimming took 2 bases from V and 3 from J, leaving 14 bases between them. The CDR3 is made up of 16 amino acids. The CDR3 sequence: CASSQGTDESNQPQHF. The CDR3 DNA reads TGCGCCAGCAGTCAAGGAACAGACGAATCCAATCAGCCCCAGCATTTT.

In its sample, this clone was seen once. The rearrangement joins TRBV11-3 to TRBJ2-7; D ambiguous. CDR1 and CDR2 from the germline V gene are SGHNT and YENEEA. The CDR3 is 12 amino acids. V was pared by 5 bases and J by 3 bases, with 8 bases between. CDR3 nucleotide sequence: TGTGCCAGCAGCACCGAGAGCTACGAGCAGTACTTC. It is translated as CASSTESYEQYF.

The V gene is TRBV6-5, the J gene TRBJ2-7, with 8 bases matching TRBD1. The CDR3 extends over 13 amino acids. Trimming cost V 4 bases and J 4 bases; bases outside gene matches: 3. The germline V gene encodes CDR1 MNHEY and CDR2 SVGAGI. In DNA, the CDR3 is TGTGCCAGCAGTTGGGGACAGGCTTACGAGCAGTACTTC. Protein product: CASSWGQAYEQYF.

A single count supports this clone. J is TRBJ2-5 and V is TRBV9; 8 bases match TRBD1. CDR3 length: 15 residues. V dropped 2 bases and J dropped 5; count of bases not matched to a gene: 8. The germline gives CDR1 SGDLS, CDR2 YYNGEE. The CDR3 sequence is CASSVDREGRETQYF. The DNA for the CDR3 is TGTGCCAGCAGCGTGGACAGGGAAGGAAGGGAGACCCAGTACTTC.

The chain recombines TRBV6-5 with TRBJ1-2; weak D call: TRBD1 (6 bases). Trimming took off 5 bases at V and 7 bases at J, with 11 bases between the two ends. This CDR3 contains 12 residues. Per germline, CDR1 MNHEY and CDR2 SVGAGI. CDR3 region: CASSAGVLGYTF. CDR3 nucleotide sequence: TGTGCCAGCAGTGCAGGGGTACTTGGCTACACCTTC.

The J gene is TRBJ1-5, the V gene TRBV19; D perhaps matches TRBD1 (5 bases). The CDR3 is made up of 16 amino acids. V was clipped by 3 bases and J by 5 bases, with 17 bases between them. The germline CDR1 and CDR2 sequences are LNHDA and SQIVND (reference sequence). CDR3 sequence: CASSIKTVRAYQPQHF. CDR3 nucleotide sequence: TGTGCCAGTAGTATTAAGACGGTCAGGGCCTATCAGCCCCAGCATTTT.

The V and J genes are TRBV27 and TRBJ1-1, with a tentative D call TRBD1 (6 bases). The V end lost 4 bases, the J end lost 0 bases, and 15 bases lay between the germline ends. The germline V gene encodes CDR1 MNHEY and CDR2 SMNVEV (reference sequence). The length of the CDR3 is 16 residues. In DNA, the CDR3 is TGTGCCAGCAGTTCGGACCCGGACAGTCTGAACACTGAAGCTTTCTTT. Translation gives CASSSDPDSLNTEAFF.

This clone appeared a few times. V usage is TRBV27 and J usage is TRBJ2-2; TRBD2 might be the D (5 bases). Between the trimmed V and J ends, which lost 6 bases and 0 bases, there was a span of 11 bases. The CDR3 length is 15 residues. Germline loops: CDR1 MNHEY, CDR2 SMNVEV (reference sequence). The CDR3 reads CASSGVNANTGELFF. The CDR3 DNA follows: TGTGCCAGCAGCGGGGTTAACGCGAACACCGGGGAGCTGTTTTTT.

The chain couples TRBV7-9 to TRBJ2-1; 7 bases line up with TRBD2. After removal of 0 bases from V and 2 bases from J, the junction contained 7 bases not matched to a gene. The CDR3 has 17 residues. CDR1 SEHNR and CDR2 FQNEAQ come from the germline V gene (reference sequence). The CDR3 is CASSLAGEGRPYNEQFF. The CDR3 DNA reads as TGTGCCAGCAGCTTAGCGGGGGAGGGTAGACCCTACAATGAGCAGTTCTTC.

The chain recombines TRBV5-4 with TRBJ2-5; 7 bases align to TRBD2. Per the germline V gene, CDR1 is SGHNT and CDR2 is YYREEE (reference sequence). CDR3 length: 14 residues. V was pared by 3 bases and J by 5 bases, with 7 bases of the junction left unmatched. CDR3 DNA: TGTGCCAGCAGCTCCCGGGACGGGGGGGAGACCCAGTACTTC. Translating it yields CASSSRDGGETQYF.

This clone was seen only a few times. The CDR3 region has the DNA TGTGCCAGCAGTGAACAGGGGGTGGAAGCTTTCTTT. Protein sequence: CASSEQGVEAFF. V and J are TRBV2 and TRBJ1-1; 7 nucleotides agree with TRBD1. CDR1 SNHLY and CDR2 FYNNEI come from the germline V gene. The CDR3 totals 12 residues. Trimming removed 2 bases from V and 8 bases from J; junction bases left unmatched: 2.

This clone was picked up a small number of times. V usage is TRBV6-5 and J usage is TRBJ2-3; 12 bases agree with TRBD2. CDR3 size: 15 residues. With 6 bases clipped from V and 1 base from J, the junction kept 2 bases outside the gene matches. Per the germline V gene, CDR1 is MNHEY and CDR2 is SVGAGI. The CDR3 sequence: CASRRLAGGTDTQYF. DNA of the CDR3: TGTGCCAGCAGAAGACTAGCGGGGGGCACAGATACGCAGTATTTT.

This clone was found a few times. The gene calls are TRBV29-1 and TRBJ1-2; 7 bases are a match to TRBD1. Trimming at V came to 6 bases and at J to 8 bases, leaving 12 bases not matched to a gene. The germline CDR1 and CDR2 sequences are SQVTM and ANQGSEA. The CDR3 extends over 13 amino acids. CDR3 nucleotide sequence: TGCAGCGTGGCGGACAGGATTTCGGTCGGCTACACCTTC. Encoded protein: CSVADRISVGYTF.

The V gene is TRBV13, the J gene TRBJ2-3, with 9 positions matching TRBD2. Germline V gene data show CDR1 as PRHDT and CDR2 as FYEKMQ (reference sequence). The J segment lost 5 bases and the V segment lost 4 bases, leaving 10 bases of the junction unmatched. This CDR3 is 16 amino acids long. The DNA for the CDR3 is TGTGCCAGCAGCTATGGACTAGCGACGCCTCGAGATACGCAGTATTTT. Translation gives CASSYGLATPRDTQYF.